This passage covers 27 T cell receptor beta chains from one sample sequenced in a study of blood T cell repertoires in COVID-19. Some clones are missing from TCRdb's copy, which holds only in-frame ones; the method was immunoSEQ multiplex PCR. Of about 210,000 clones listed, roughly 82% are singletons. Sequenced: peripheral blood. The receptors derive from a woman aged 40 to 50 with acute or convalescent COVID-19.

The sample holds one count of this clone. The chain recombines TRBV7-6 with TRBJ2-1; TRBD1 is a possible D gene (6 bases). V was shortened by 2 bases and J by 8 bases, with 10 bases between the two germline ends. The CDR3 length is 13 residues. CDR1 and CDR2 from the germline V gene are SGHVS and FNYEAQ. The CDR3, as DNA: TGTGCCAGCAGCTTATATCCAGGGGATGAGCAGTTCTTC. Its translation is CASSLYPGDEQFF. Variable domain in full (rest from reference TRBV7-6 and TRBJ2-1): GAGVSQSPRYKVTKRGQDVALRCDPISGHVSLYWYRQALGQGPEFLTYFNYEAQQDKSGLPNDRFSAERPEGSISTLTIQRTEQRDSAMYRCASSLYPGDEQFFGPGTRLTVL.

This chain uses TRBV19 with TRBJ1-5; D unclear. The CDR3 is made up of 15 amino acids. The V and J ends lost 2 bases and 3 bases respectively, with 11 bases between them. The V gene's germline CDR1 is LNHDA and CDR2 SQIVND (reference sequence). The CDR3 is CASSIKREPNQPQHF. Here the CDR3 DNA reads TGTGCCAGTAGTATAAAAAGGGAGCCCAATCAGCCCCAGCATTTT.

The chain joins TRBV10-3 to TRBJ2-1; D unresolved. Germline CDR1 is ENHRY and CDR2 is SYGVKD. CDR3 size: 11 residues. V lost 2 bases and J 6 bases, leaving 2 bases between the germline ends. CDR3 nucleotides: TGTGCCATCAGTGAGCTCAATGAGCAGTTCTTC. It codes for CAISELNEQFF.

The chain uses TRBV19 and TRBJ1-5; TRBD1 aligns across 7 bases. Germline CDR1 is LNHDA and CDR2 is SQIVND (reference sequence). The V and J ends lost 8 bases and 4 bases, in that order; junction bases with no gene match: 5. The CDR3 is 13 residues long. Written as DNA, the CDR3 is TGTGCCAGTCGGGACAGATATAATCAGCCCCAGCATTTT. Translation gives CASRDRYNQPQHF.

The chain combines TRBV7-2 with TRBJ2-1; 11 nucleotides line up with TRBD2. The CDR3 has 18 residues. V shed 1 base and J 2 bases; nucleotides not matched to a gene: 7. The V gene's germline CDR1 is SGHTA and CDR2 FQGNSA. The CDR3 region is CASSLGRLAGGTYNEQFF. CDR3 DNA: TGTGCCAGCAGCTTAGGTCGCCTAGCGGGAGGCACCTACAATGAGCAGTTCTTC.

The chain joins TRBV9 to TRBJ2-7; TRBD2 aligns across 10 bases. The CDR3 sequence is 14 residues long. J lost 7 bases, V lost 4 bases, and 8 bases had no gene match. CDR1 is SGDLS and CDR2 is YYNGEE in the germline V gene. CDR3 sequence reads: CASSPLAGAREQYF. For the CDR3, the DNA is TGTGCCAGCAGCCCTCTAGCGGGAGCGAGGGAGCAGTACTTC.

CDR3 coding DNA: TGTGCCACCCTAGCGGGGGGGCGGAACACAGATACGCAGTATTTT. Encoded protein: CATLAGGRNTDTQYF. The J gene is TRBJ2-3, the V gene TRBV10-3; TRBD2 matches 12 bases. Trimming took 10 bases from V and 2 from J; bases not matched to a gene: 7. Germline assignment: CDR1 ENHRY and CDR2 SYGVKD. The CDR3 runs 15 residues.

V usage is TRBV20-1 and J usage is TRBJ2-3; 13 bases match TRBD2. Germline V gene data show CDR1 as DFQATT and CDR2 as SNEGSKA (reference sequence). V was clipped by 3 bases and J by 0 bases; unmatched bases: 6. The CDR3 length is 17 residues. The CDR3 region is CSASKTSGRTSTDTQYF. Written as DNA, the CDR3 is TGCAGTGCTAGTAAGACTAGCGGGAGGACTAGCACAGATACGCAGTATTTT.

The V call is TRBV5-1, the J call TRBJ2-3; 13 nucleotides match TRBD2. CDR3 length: 14 residues. V was pared by 9 bases and J by 3 bases, with 4 bases of the junction left unmatched. CDR1 SGHRS and CDR2 YFSETQ come from the germline V gene. The CDR3: CATMTSGGTDTQYF. CDR3 coding DNA: TGCGCCACCATGACTAGCGGGGGGACAGATACGCAGTATTTT.

This clone appeared a few times. The chain employs TRBV4-3 and TRBJ2-1, with 12 bases that match TRBD2. With 4 bases clipped from V and 4 bases from J, the junction kept 5 bases outside the gene matches. The V gene's germline CDR1 is LGHNA and CDR2 YSLEER. The CDR3 runs to 16 residues. CDR3 sequence (DNA): TGCGCCAGCAGCCCGGGGACTAGCGGGTCTTACAATGAGCAGTTCTTC. It translates to CASSPGTSGSYNEQFF.

This sequence joins TRBV7-3 and TRBJ2-7; the match to TRBD1 covers 8 bases. Trimming cost V 1 base and J 7 bases; bases outside gene matches: 9. This CDR3 is 15 amino acids long. Germline-derived CDR1 and CDR2 are SGHTA and FQGTGA. The CDR3 sequence: CASSLRGQVGEEQYF. DNA of the CDR3: TGTGCCAGCAGCTTAAGGGGACAGGTTGGTGAGGAGCAGTACTTC. Full variable domain (remainder filled in from reference TRBV7-3 and TRBJ2-7): GAGVSQTPSNKVTEKGKYVELRCDPISGHTALYWYRQSLGQGPEFLIYFQGTGAADDSGLPNDRFFAVRPEGSVSTLKIQRTERGDSAVYLCASSLRGQVGEEQYFGPGTRLTVT.

Of note for this clone: This CDR3 is also generated by other DNA sequences in the sample. The chain couples TRBV3-1 (or the pseudogene TRBV3-2) to TRBJ1-2; 9 bases fit TRBD1. The CDR3 runs to 14 residues. Germline CDR1 and CDR2: LGHDT and YNNKEL (reference sequence). With 3 bases clipped from V and 4 bases from J, the junction kept 3 bases outside the gene matches. DNA for the CDR3: TGTGCCAGCAGCCAGGGACAGGGAGGCTATGGCTACACCTTC. It specifies CASSQGQGGYGYTF.

The chain recombines TRBV3-1 (or the pseudogene TRBV3-2) with TRBJ2-5; TRBD2 is a possible D gene (6 bases). The CDR3 covers 14 residues. CDR1 LGHDT and CDR2 YNNKEL come from the germline V gene (reference sequence). Trimming removed 7 bases at V and 4 bases at J, with 16 bases between. CDR3 sequence: CASNPGTPRETQYF. CDR3 coding DNA: TGTGCCAGCAACCCCGGGACTCCTAGAGAGACCCAGTACTTC.

This chain joins TRBV5-1 and TRBJ2-1; 12 bases align to TRBD2. The CDR3 extends over 17 amino acids. The germline gives CDR1 SGHRS, CDR2 YFSETQ. The V segment lost 4 bases and the J segment 7 bases; nucleotides outside the gene matches: 12. The chain's CDR3 is CASSSNLAGGLYNEQFF. The CDR3 region has the DNA TGCGCCAGCAGCAGTAACCTAGCGGGAGGGCTGTATAATGAGCAGTTCTTC.

V usage is TRBV6-1 and J usage is TRBJ1-1; D call uncertain. Germline values: CDR1 MNHNS, CDR2 SASEGT. This CDR3 has 16 residues. V lost 2 bases and J 0 bases, leaving 13 bases between the germline ends. Here the CDR3 DNA reads TGTGCCAGCAGTGAAAGAAGGGTAGCGATGAACACTGAAGCTTTCTTT. This sequence encodes CASSERRVAMNTEAFF.

This chain joins TRBV4-2 and TRBJ2-1; D may be TRBD2 (5 bases). The CDR3 has 14 residues. V lost 0 bases, J lost 7 bases, and 10 bases lay in between. The V gene's germline CDR1 is LGHNA and CDR2 YNFKEQ. CDR3 loop: CASSQDPGWNEQFF. CDR3 nucleotides: TGTGCCAGCAGCCAAGACCCGGGATGGAATGAGCAGTTCTTC.

The table lists this clone with a few counts. The V gene is TRBV15, the J gene TRBJ2-3; TRBD2 matches 11 bases. The CDR3 is made up of 17 amino acids. Germline V gene sequence: CDR1 LNHNV, CDR2 YYDKDF (reference sequence). V dropped 7 bases and J dropped 3; count of bases not matched to a gene: 12. The CDR3 loop is CATKDRIAGGRTDTQYF. In DNA, the CDR3 is TGTGCCACCAAGGACCGAATAGCGGGAGGGCGGACAGATACGCAGTATTTT.

V and J are TRBV6-5 and TRBJ2-1; 12 nucleotides align to TRBD1. The J segment lost 6 bases and the V segment lost 8 bases, leaving 5 bases of the junction unmatched. This CDR3 has 14 amino acids. The V gene's germline CDR1 is MNHEY and CDR2 SVGAGI. The CDR3 DNA follows: TGTGCCAGCTCCCGGGACAGGGGGCCCAATGAGCAGTTCTTC. It translates to CASSRDRGPNEQFF.

The V call is TRBV27, the J call TRBJ1-1; 7 nucleotides line up with TRBD1. CDR1 and CDR2 (germline): MNHEY, SMNVEV (reference sequence). Unmatched junction bases numbered 7, after V lost 5 bases and J lost 4 bases. The CDR3 loop spans 14 amino acids. CDR3 nucleotides: TGTGCCAGCAGTCCTCGACAGGGAGCCACTGAAGCTTTCTTT. Protein: CASSPRQGATEAFF.

The chain uses TRBV5-6 and TRBJ1-2; D is uncertain. CDR1 SGHDT and CDR2 YYEEEE come from the germline V gene. The CDR3 spans 15 residues. V lost 6 bases and J 7 bases, leaving 22 bases between the germline ends. The CDR3 sequence is CASNRRRVRSSGYTF. The CDR3, as DNA: TGTGCCAGCAACCGACGGAGGGTTCGGTCTTCTGGCTACACCTTC.

The chain is built from TRBV7-9 and TRBJ1-5, with D possibly matching TRBD1 (6 bases). This CDR3 spans 14 amino acids. Per the germline V gene, CDR1 is SEHNR and CDR2 is FQNEAQ (reference sequence). V shed 5 bases and J shed 1 base, with 9 bases lying between them. The CDR3 loop reads CASSQQGSNQPQHF. CDR3 DNA sequence: TGTGCCAGCAGCCAACAGGGCAGCAATCAGCCCCAGCATTTT.

The genes are TRBV5-1 and TRBJ2-7; tentatively, D is TRBD2 (6 bases). The V end was cut by 3 bases, the J end by 6 bases, with 7 bases between. This CDR3 contains 11 residues. Germline V gene data show CDR1 as SGHRS and CDR2 as YFSETQ. The CDR3 region is CASSSGSEQYF. CDR3 in DNA: TGCGCCAGCAGCTCCGGGAGCGAGCAGTACTTC.

The J gene is TRBJ2-2, the V gene TRBV5-1; D perhaps matches TRBD1 (8 bases). V lost 5 bases and J 3 bases, leaving 14 bases between the germline ends. CDR1 and CDR2 (germline): SGHRS, YFSETQ. CDR3 length: 15 residues. This CDR3 is CASRTGAGDTGELFF. The CDR3 nucleotides are TGCGCCAGCAGGACAGGGGCGGGGGACACCGGGGAGCTGTTTTTT.

The V and J genes are TRBV27 and TRBJ1-1; weak D call: TRBD1 (5 bases). The CDR3 consists of 15 residues. Germline V gives CDR1 MNHEY, CDR2 SMNVEV (reference sequence). Between the trimmed V and J ends, which lost 5 bases and 9 bases, there was a span of 22 bases. CDR3 residues: CASSLYYDSSGKAFF. CDR3 in DNA: TGTGCCAGCAGTCTTTACTACGACAGCAGTGGGAAAGCTTTCTTT.

This sequence joins TRBV7-2 and TRBJ2-5; weak D call: TRBD2 (6 bases). The germline V gene has CDR1 SGHTA and CDR2 FQGNSA. Trimming took 5 bases from V and 1 from J, leaving 20 bases between them. The CDR3 covers 17 residues. The CDR3 DNA reads as TGTGCCAGCAGCAATAATCTCTGGACTACCCCCCAAGAGACCCAGTACTTC. Protein sequence: CASSNNLWTTPQETQYF.

The V call is TRBV6-9, the J call TRBJ1-2; 9 positions agree with TRBD1. The germline V gene encodes CDR1 MNHGY and CDR2 SVAAGI. J gave up 6 bases and V 1 base, and 6 bases lay outside the gene matches. The CDR3 is 15 amino acids. The CDR3, as DNA: TGTGCCAGCAGTTATTTGGGGGACAGGGTGCATGGCTACACCTTC. Translation: CASSYLGDRVHGYTF.

The chain couples TRBV4-1 to TRBJ2-7; 9 positions agree with TRBD2. CDR1 and CDR2 (germline): MGHRA, YSYEKL. This CDR3 has 13 residues. Trimming took 1 base from V and 13 from J; bases not matched to a gene: 8. This CDR3 reads CASSQVLAGPKYF. In DNA form, the CDR3 reads TGCGCCAGCAGCCAAGTACTAGCGGGCCCCAAATACTTC.